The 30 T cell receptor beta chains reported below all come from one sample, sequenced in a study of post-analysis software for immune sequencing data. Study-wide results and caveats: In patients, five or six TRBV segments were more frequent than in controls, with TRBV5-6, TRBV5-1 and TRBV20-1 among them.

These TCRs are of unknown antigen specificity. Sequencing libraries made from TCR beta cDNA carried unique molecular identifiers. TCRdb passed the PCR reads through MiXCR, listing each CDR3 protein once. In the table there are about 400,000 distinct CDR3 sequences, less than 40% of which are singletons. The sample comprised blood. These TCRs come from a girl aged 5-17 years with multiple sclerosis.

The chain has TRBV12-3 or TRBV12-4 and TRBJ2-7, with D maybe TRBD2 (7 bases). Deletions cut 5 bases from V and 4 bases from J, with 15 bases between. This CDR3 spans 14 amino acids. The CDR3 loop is CASSQRGGWYEQYF. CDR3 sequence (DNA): TGTGCCAGCAGTCAAAGGGGGGGCTGGTACGAGCAGTACTTC.

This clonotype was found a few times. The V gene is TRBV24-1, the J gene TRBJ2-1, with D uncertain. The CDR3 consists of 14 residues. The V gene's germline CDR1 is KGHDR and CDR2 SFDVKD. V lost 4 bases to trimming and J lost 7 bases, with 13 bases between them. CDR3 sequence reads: CATSDPSRRNEQFF. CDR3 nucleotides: TGTGCCACCAGTGACCCTTCCCGGCGGAATGAGCAGTTCTTC.

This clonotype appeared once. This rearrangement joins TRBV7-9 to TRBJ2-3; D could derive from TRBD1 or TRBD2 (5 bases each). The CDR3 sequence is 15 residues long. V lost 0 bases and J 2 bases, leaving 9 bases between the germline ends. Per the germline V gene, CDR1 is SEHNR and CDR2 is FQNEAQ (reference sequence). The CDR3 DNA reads TGTGCCAGCAGCTTAGCGGGGGTGAACACAGATACGCAGTATTTT. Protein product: CASSLAGVNTDTQYF.

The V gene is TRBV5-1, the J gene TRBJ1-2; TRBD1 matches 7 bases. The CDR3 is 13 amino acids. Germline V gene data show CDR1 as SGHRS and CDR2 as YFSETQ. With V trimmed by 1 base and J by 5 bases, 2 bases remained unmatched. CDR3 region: CASSLKTGYGYTF. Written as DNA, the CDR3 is TGCGCCAGCAGCTTGAAGACAGGGTATGGCTACACCTTC.

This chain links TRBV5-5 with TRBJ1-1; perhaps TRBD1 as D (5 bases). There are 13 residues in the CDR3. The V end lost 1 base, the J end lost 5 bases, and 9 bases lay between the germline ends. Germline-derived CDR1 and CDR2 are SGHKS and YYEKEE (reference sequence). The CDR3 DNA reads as TGTGCCAGCAGCTTGCAGGGTTGGACTGAAGCTTTCTTT. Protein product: CASSLQGWTEAFF.

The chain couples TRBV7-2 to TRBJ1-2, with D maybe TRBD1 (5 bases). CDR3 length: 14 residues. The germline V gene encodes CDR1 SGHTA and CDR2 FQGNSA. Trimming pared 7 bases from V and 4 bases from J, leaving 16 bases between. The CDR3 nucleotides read TGTGCCAGCAAGCTGGGGCAGGCTTTCTATGGCTACACCTTC. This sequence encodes CASKLGQAFYGYTF.

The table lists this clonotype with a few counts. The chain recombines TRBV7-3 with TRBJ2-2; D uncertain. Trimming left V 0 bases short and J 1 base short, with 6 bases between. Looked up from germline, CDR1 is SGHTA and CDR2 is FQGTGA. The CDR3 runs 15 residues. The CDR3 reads CASSLTPQNTGELFF. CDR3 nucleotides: TGTGCCAGCAGCTTAACCCCGCAGAACACCGGGGAGCTGTTTTTT.

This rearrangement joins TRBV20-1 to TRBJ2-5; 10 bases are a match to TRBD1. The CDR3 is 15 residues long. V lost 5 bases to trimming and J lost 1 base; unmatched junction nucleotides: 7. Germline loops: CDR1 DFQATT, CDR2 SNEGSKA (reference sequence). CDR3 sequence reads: CSAGFWDRGQETQYF. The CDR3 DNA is TGCAGTGCTGGATTTTGGGACAGGGGCCAAGAGACCCAGTACTTC.

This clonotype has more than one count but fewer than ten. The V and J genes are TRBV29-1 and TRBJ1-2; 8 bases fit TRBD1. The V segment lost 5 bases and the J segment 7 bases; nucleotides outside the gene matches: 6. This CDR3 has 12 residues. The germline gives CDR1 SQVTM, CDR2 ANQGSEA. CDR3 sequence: CSVPTGGGGYTF. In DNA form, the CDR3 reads TGCAGCGTTCCAACAGGGGGTGGTGGCTACACCTTC.

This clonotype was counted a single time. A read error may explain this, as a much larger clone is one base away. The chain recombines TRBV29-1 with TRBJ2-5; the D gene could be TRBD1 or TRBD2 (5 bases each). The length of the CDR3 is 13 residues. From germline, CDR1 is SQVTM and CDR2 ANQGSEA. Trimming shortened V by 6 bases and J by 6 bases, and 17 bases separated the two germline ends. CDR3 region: CSVFAPGSKTQYF. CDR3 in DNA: TGCAGCGTGTTCGCTCCAGGGAGCAAGACCCAGTACTTC. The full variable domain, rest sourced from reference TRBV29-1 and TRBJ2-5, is SAVISQKPSRDICQRGTSLTIQCQVDSQVTMMFWYRQQPGQSLTLIATANQGSEATYESGFVIDKFPISRPNLTFSTLTVSNMSPEDSSIYLCSVFAPGSKTQYFGPGTRLLVL.

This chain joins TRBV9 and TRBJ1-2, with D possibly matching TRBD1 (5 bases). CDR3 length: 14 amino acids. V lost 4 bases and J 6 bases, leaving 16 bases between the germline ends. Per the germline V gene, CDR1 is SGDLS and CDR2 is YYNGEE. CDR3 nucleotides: TGTGCCAGCAGCCCTTTGGGGGGGTTGGATGGCTACACCTTC. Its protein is CASSPLGGLDGYTF.

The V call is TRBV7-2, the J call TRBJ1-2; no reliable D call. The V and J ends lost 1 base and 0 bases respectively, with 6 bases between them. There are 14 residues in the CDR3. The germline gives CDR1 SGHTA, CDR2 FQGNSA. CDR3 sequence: CASSLGPPNYGYTF. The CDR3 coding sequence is TGTGCCAGCAGCTTAGGTCCCCCTAACTATGGCTACACCTTC.

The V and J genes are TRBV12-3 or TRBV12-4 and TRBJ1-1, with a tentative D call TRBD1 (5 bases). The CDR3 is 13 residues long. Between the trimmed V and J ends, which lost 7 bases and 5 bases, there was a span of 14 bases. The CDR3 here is CASTPGALTEAFF. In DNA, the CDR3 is TGTGCCAGCACCCCCGGGGCCTTAACTGAAGCTTTCTTT.

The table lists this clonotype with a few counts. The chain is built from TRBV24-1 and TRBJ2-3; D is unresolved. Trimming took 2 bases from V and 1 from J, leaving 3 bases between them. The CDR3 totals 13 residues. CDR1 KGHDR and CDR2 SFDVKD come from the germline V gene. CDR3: CATSDYGTDTQYF. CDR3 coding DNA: TGTGCCACCAGTGATTACGGCACAGATACGCAGTATTTT.

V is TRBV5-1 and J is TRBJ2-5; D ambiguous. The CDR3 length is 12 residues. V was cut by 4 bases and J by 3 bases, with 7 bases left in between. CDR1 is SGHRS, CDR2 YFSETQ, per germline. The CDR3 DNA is TGCGCCAGCAGCATTGGCGAAGAGACCCAGTACTTC. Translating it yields CASSIGEETQYF.

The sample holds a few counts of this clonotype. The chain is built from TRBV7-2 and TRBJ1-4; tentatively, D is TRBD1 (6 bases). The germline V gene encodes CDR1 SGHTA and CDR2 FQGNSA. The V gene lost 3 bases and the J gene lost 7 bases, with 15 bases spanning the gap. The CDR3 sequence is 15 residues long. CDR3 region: CASSFYRELGEKLFF. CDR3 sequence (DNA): TGTGCCAGCAGCTTTTACAGGGAGTTAGGTGAAAAACTGTTTTTT.

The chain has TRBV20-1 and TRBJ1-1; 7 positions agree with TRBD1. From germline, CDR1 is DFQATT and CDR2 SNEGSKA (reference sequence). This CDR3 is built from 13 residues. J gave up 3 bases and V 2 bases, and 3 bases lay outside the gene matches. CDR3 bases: TGCAGTGCTAGATCAGGGGGTTACACTGAAGCTTTCTTT. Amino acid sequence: CSARSGGYTEAFF.

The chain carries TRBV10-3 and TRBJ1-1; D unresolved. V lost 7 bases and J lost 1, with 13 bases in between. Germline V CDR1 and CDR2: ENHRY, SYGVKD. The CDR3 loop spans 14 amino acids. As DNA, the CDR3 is TGTGCCATCATCGCGGGAGGAGGGAACACTGAAGCTTTCTTT. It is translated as CAIIAGGGNTEAFF.

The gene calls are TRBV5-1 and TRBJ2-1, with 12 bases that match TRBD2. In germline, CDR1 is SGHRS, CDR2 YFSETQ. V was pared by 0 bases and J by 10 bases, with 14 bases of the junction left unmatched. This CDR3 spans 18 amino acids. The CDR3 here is CASSLGVSYRTSGAEQFF. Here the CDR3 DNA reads TGCGCCAGCAGCTTGGGAGTCTCTTACCGGACTAGCGGGGCAGAGCAGTTCTTC.

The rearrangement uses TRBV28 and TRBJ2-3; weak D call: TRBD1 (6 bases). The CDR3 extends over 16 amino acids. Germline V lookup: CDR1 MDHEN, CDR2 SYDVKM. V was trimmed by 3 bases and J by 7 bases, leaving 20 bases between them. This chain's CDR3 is CASSFGVGRGLHTQYF. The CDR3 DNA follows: TGTGCCAGCAGTTTTGGGGTGGGCAGGGGATTGCATACGCAGTATTTT.

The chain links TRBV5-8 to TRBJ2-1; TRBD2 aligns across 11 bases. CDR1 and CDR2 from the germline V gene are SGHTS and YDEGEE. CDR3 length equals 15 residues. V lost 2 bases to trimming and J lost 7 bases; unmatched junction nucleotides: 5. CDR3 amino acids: CASSFGTSGWNEQFF. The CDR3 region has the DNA TGTGCCAGCAGCTTCGGGACTAGCGGTTGGAATGAGCAGTTCTTC. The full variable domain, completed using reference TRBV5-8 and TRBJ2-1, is EAGVTQSPTHLIKTRGQQATLRCSPISGHTSVYWYQQALGLGLQFLLWYDEGEERNRGNFPPRFSGRQFPNYSSELNVNALELEDSALYLCASSFGTSGWNEQFFGPGTRLTVL.

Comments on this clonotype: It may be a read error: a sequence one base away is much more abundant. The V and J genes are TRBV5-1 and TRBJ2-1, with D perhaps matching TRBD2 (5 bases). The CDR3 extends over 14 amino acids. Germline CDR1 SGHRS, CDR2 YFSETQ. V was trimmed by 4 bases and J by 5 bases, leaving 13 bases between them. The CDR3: CASSPTGIHNEQFF. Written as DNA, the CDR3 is TGCGCCAGCAGCCCCACCGGGATTCACAATGAGCAGTTCTTC.

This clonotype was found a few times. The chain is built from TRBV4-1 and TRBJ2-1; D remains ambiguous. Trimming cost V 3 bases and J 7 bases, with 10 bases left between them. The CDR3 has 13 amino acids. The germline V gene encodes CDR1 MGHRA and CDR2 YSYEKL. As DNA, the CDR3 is TGCGCCAGCAGCCAGGCTTTAAAAAATGAGCAGTTCTTC. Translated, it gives CASSQALKNEQFF.

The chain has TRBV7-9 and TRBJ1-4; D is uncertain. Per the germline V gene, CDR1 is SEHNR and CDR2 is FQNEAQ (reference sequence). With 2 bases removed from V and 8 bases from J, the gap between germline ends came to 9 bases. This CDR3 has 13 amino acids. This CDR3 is CASSLSGREKLFF. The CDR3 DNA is TGTGCCAGCAGCTTAAGTGGGAGAGAAAAACTGTTTTTT. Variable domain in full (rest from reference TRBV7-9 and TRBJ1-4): DTGVSQNPRHKITKRGQNVTFRCDPISEHNRLYWYRQTLGQGPEFLTYFQNEAQLEKSRLLSDRFSAERPKGSFSTLEIQRTEQGDSAMYLCASSLSGREKLFFGSGTQLSVL.

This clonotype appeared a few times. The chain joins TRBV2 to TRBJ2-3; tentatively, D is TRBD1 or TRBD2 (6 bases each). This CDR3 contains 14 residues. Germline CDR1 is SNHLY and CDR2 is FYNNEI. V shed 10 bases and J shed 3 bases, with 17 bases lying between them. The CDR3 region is CATQRGGGTDTQYF. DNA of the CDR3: TGTGCCACCCAGAGAGGAGGGGGGACAGATACGCAGTATTTT.

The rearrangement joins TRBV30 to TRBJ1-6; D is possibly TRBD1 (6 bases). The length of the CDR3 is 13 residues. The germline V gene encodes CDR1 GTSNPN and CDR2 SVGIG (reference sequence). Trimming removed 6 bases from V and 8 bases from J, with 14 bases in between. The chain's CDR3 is CACARGFDSPLHF. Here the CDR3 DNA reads TGTGCCTGCGCCAGGGGTTTTGATTCACCCCTCCACTTT. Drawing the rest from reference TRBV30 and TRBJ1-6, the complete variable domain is SQTIHQWPATLVQPVGSPLSLECTVEGTSNPNLYWYRQAAGRGLQLLFYSVGIGQISSEVPQNLSASRPQDRQFILSSKKLLLSDSGFYLCACARGFDSPLHFGNGTRLTVT.

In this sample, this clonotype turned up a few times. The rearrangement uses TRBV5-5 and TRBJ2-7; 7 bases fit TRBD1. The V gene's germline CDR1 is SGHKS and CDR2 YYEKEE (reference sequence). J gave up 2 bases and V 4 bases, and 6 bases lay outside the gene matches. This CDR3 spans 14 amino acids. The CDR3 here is CASSHRDRTYEQYF. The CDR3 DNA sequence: TGTGCCAGCAGCCACCGGGACAGAACCTACGAGCAGTACTTC.

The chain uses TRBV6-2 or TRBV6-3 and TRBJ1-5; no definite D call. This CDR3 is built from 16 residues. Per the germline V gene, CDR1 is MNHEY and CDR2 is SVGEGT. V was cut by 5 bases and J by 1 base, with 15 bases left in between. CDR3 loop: CASSGARAGSNQPQHF. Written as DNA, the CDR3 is TGTGCCAGCAGTGGCGCGAGGGCGGGAAGCAATCAGCCCCAGCATTTT.

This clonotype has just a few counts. The CDR3 nucleotides read TGCGCCAGCAGCCGTCGGGTGACGGACTATGGCTACACCTTC. Protein product: CASSRRVTDYGYTF. The rearrangement uses TRBV4-1 and TRBJ1-2; D not resolved. The germline gives CDR1 MGHRA, CDR2 YSYEKL. The CDR3 extends over 14 amino acids. Deletions cut 4 bases from V and 3 bases from J, with 12 bases between.

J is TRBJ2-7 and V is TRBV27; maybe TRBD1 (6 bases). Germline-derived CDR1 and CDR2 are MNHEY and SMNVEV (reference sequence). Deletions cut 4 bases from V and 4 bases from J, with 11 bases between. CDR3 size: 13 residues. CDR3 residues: CASSYRAGYEQYF. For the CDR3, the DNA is TGTGCCAGCAGTTACAGGGCAGGGTACGAGCAGTACTTC.